This TCR beta chain emerged from a study of T cell responses to AZD1222 COVID-19 vaccine. Across the study: Second-dose recipients at about 4 or about 12 weeks were treated as one pooled group.

Whole-study findings and limits: Nearly half of spike-specific TCRs reportedly target variant regions that are unmutated in the B.1.351 and B.1.1.7 variants. Only 5 or 6 people who got AZD1222 tested seropositive at baseline.

Generated by immunoSEQ multiplex PCR, the TCRdb table keeps only in-frame clones and is missing some. The table lists tens of thousands of clones, roughly 90% of them singletons. To note about this clone: Its specificity is unknown.

This CDR3 spans 13 amino acids. Trimming removed 6 bases from V and 4 bases from J; junction bases left unmatched: 3. The source of this sequence is an adult in good health. The V gene is TRBV12-3 or TRBV12-4, the J gene TRBJ2-4; 7 nucleotides match TRBD1. Sequenced here: peripheral blood, sampled on day 0 of AZD1222 vaccination. In nucleotides, the CDR3 is TGTGCCAGCAGGGCGACAGGGAAAAACATTCAGTACTTC. Translating it yields CASRATGKNIQYF.